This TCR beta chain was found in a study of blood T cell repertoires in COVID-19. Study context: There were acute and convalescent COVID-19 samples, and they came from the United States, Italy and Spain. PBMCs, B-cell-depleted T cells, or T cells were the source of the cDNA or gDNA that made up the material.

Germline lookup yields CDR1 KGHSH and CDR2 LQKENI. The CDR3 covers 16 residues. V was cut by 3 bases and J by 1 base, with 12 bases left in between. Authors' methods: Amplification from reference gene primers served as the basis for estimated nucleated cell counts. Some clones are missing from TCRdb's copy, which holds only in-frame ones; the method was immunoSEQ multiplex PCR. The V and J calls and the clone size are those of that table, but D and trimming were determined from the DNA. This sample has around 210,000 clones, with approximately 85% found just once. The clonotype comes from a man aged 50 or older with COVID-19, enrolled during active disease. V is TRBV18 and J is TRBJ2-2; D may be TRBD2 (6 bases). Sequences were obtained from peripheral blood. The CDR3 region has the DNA TGTGCCAGCTCACCGTGGGGACTCTTGAACACCGGGGAGCTGTTTTTT. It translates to CASSPWGLLNTGELFF.